These 13 T cell receptor beta chains were sequenced from one sample in a study of blood T cells in healthy people across ages (dated by TCRdb to the mid-2010s). Libraries were constructed by 5' RACE. TCRdb records Illumina HiSeq 2500 as the sequencer. The second PCR ran for roughly 7 to 12 cycles and used a J-beta primer mix along with a sample-barcoded 5' primer. TCRdb took the public reads, trimmed them with fastp at Q25, ran MiXCR for clone calling and kept in-frame beta chains. Every distinct CDR3 protein forms one entry, paired with its most common genes and DNA. Across this sample there are about 670,000 distinct CDR3 sequences, with more than 45% seen only once. Together, the top ten hold roughly 13% of the sample. Sequenced: blood. Receptor source: a woman older than 75 in good health.

The V gene is TRBV29-1, the J gene TRBJ2-7; tentatively, D is TRBD1 (6 bases). The better agreement between TRBJ2-5 and the DNA end casts doubt on the J call. The CDR3 loop spans 12 amino acids. CDR1 SQVTM and CDR2 ANQGSEA come from the germline V gene. CDR3 sequence: CSAQGPAETQYF. The CDR3 DNA follows: TGCAGCGCTCAGGGGCCAGCGGAGACCCAGTACTTC.

This clonotype occurred a few times. CDR3 sequence reads: CASSPGGGRNTEAFF. CDR3 nucleotides: TGTGCCAGCAGCCCCGGAGGAGGTAGGAACACTGAAGCTTTCTTT. The rearrangement uses TRBV13 and TRBJ1-1; D gene uncertain. Looked up from germline, CDR1 is PRHDT and CDR2 is FYEKMQ (reference sequence). This CDR3 comprises 15 residues. V dropped 5 bases and J dropped 1 base, with 14 bases sitting between them.

This clonotype was found many times. The chain carries TRBV12-3 or TRBV12-4 and TRBJ2-1; D not resolved. Trimming removed 8 bases from V and 6 bases from J, with 14 bases in between. This CDR3 comprises 13 residues. CDR3 nucleotides: TGTGCCAGCGGGATCGGCCGTACCAATGAGCAGTTCTTC. Encoded protein: CASGIGRTNEQFF.

The genes are TRBV10-3 and TRBJ2-2, with 9 bases fitting TRBD2. This CDR3 is built from 15 residues. Germline CDR1 reads ENHRY; CDR2 reads SYGVKD. V shed 4 bases, J shed 0 bases, and the junction held 0 bases outside the gene matches. The CDR3 DNA sequence: TGTGCCATCAGTGGGACTAGCGCGAACACCGGGGAGCTGTTTTTT. It yields the protein CAISGTSANTGELFF.

In this sample, this clonotype turned up a few times. The chain uses TRBV7-3 and TRBJ1-1; D may be TRBD1 (5 bases). There are 15 residues in the CDR3. Germline V gives CDR1 SGHTA, CDR2 FQGTGA. V shed 1 base and J shed 1 base, with 10 bases lying between them. CDR3 sequence: CASSLRGTGNTEAFF. DNA for the CDR3: TGTGCCAGCAGCTTAAGAGGGACGGGGAACACTGAAGCTTTCTTT.

As for this clonotype: At one end, the junction sequence differs from germline, possibly due to a read error. The chain uses TRBV6-6 and TRBJ1-6; D is ambiguous. The length of the CDR3 is 13 residues. CDR1 is MNHNY and CDR2 is SVGAGI in the germline V gene (reference sequence). CDR3 residues: CASSTSYNSLLHF. The CDR3 DNA follows: TGTGCCAGCTCGACCTCCTATAATTCACTCCTCCACTTT.

The sample holds a few counts of this clonotype. V gene TRBV5-1 combines with J gene TRBJ1-4; 8 nucleotides line up with TRBD1. Germline trimming cut 7 bases from V and 5 bases from J; bases unmatched to any gene: 1. Looked up from germline, CDR1 is SGHRS and CDR2 is YFSETQ. The CDR3 contains 12 residues. CDR3 nucleotides: TGCGCCAGCCGACAGGGGAATGAAAAACTGTTTTTT. It is translated as CASRQGNEKLFF.

This chain joins TRBV27 and TRBJ2-7; D remains ambiguous. The CDR3 has 13 residues. Germline loops: CDR1 MNHEY, CDR2 SMNVEV (reference sequence). Trimming shortened V by 2 bases and J by 4 bases, and 9 bases separated the two germline ends. In DNA, the CDR3 is TGTGCCAGCAGTTTAAACAAACTTTACGAGCAGTACTTC. Encoded protein: CASSLNKLYEQYF.

This clonotype was recorded at least ten times. V usage is TRBV10-3 and J usage is TRBJ2-7, with 9 bases matching TRBD1. V lost 4 bases, J lost 4 bases, and 5 bases stayed unmatched. This CDR3 is built from 14 residues. Germline V gene sequence: CDR1 ENHRY, CDR2 SYGVKD. Here the CDR3 reads CAISVGTGSYEQYF. CDR3 nucleotide sequence: TGTGCCATCAGTGTGGGGACAGGGTCTTACGAGCAGTACTTC.

This CDR3 reads CASSLVPSGKLETQYF. CDR3 nucleotide sequence: TGTGCCAGCAGCTTGGTTCCTAGCGGGAAGCTAGAGACCCAGTACTTC. The V gene is TRBV5-5, the J gene TRBJ2-5; the match to TRBD2 covers 9 bases. CDR3 length equals 16 residues. The germline V gene encodes CDR1 SGHKS and CDR2 YYEKEE (reference sequence). J was trimmed by 4 bases and V by 0 bases; bases with no gene match: 7.

V is TRBV20-1 and J is TRBJ1-5; 9 nucleotides match TRBD1. This CDR3 has 17 residues. In germline, CDR1 is DFQATT, CDR2 SNEGSKA (reference sequence). Trimming removed 6 bases from V and 7 bases from J; junction bases left unmatched: 19. The CDR3 protein is CSAGIIETGGLRQPQHF. Here the CDR3 DNA reads TGCAGTGCAGGGATCATTGAGACAGGGGGGCTCAGGCAGCCCCAGCATTTT.

This chain connects TRBV12-3 or TRBV12-4 to TRBJ2-5; 7 nucleotides agree with TRBD2. The DNA end is a closer match to TRBJ2-7, so the J assignment may be wrong. CDR3 length: 15 amino acids. Here the CDR3 DNA reads TGTGCCAGCAGTCCCGGTGGGGCTAGCGGTTACGAGCAGTACTTC. Encoded protein: CASSPGGASGYEQYF.

J is TRBJ1-2 and V is TRBV7-8, with D maybe TRBD1 (6 bases). The CDR3 length is 15 residues. The V gene's germline CDR1 is SGHVS and CDR2 FQNEAQ. The V gene lost 0 bases and the J gene lost 7 bases, with 15 bases spanning the gap. The CDR3 reads CASSLASTGLSGYTF. CDR3 DNA sequence: TGTGCCAGCAGCTTAGCGTCTACAGGGTTGAGTGGCTACACCTTC.